This TCR beta chain was retrieved from a study of T cell changes during pregnancy in multiple sclerosis. Germline trimming cut 0 bases from V and 2 bases from J; bases unmatched to any gene: 1. CDR1 is SGHRS and CDR2 is YFSETQ in the germline V gene. The CDR3 spans 15 residues. Assay used: immunoSEQ multiplex PCR; TCRdb lists only in-frame clones, some missing. The repertoire has 45,000 to 50,000 clones, around 94% of them found once; the top ten carry 0.37%. The chain joins TRBV5-1 to TRBJ2-1; TRBD1 agrees at 8 bases. This sequence was found in a female donor in good health, enrolled as a control in a pregnancy study. Source: CD4+ T cells from peripheral blood mononuclear cells, taken in the second trimester of pregnancy. CDR3 DNA sequence: TGCGCCAGCAGCTTGGGACAGGGGACCTACAATGAGCAGTTCTTC. Translation: CASSLGQGTYNEQFF.